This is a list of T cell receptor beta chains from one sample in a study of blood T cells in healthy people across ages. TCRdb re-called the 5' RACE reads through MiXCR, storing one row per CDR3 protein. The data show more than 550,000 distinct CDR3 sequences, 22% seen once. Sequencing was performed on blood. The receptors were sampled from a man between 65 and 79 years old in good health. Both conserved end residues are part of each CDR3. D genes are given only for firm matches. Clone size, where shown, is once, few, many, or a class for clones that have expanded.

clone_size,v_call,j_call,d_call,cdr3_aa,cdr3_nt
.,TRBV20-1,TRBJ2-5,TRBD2,CSARDPSGGLKETQYF,TGCAGTGCTAGAGACCCTAGCGGGGGATTAAAAGAGACCCAGTACTTC
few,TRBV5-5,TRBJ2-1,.,CASTSPGIHEQFF,TGTGCCAGTACCTCCCCGGGGATCCATGAGCAGTTCTTC
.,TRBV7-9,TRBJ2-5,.,CASSPGWGVQETQYF,TGTGCCAGCAGCCCAGGTTGGGGCGTTCAAGAGACCCAGTACTTC
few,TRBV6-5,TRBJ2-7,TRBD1,CASSGDRVVKEQYF,TGTGCCAGCAGTGGGGACAGGGTAGTGAAAGAGCAGTACTTC
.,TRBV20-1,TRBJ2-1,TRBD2,CSARTSGGEQFF,TGCAGTGCTAGAACTAGCGGAGGAGAGCAGTTCTTC
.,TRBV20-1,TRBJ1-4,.,CSARDRSDEKLFF,TGCAGTGCTAGAGATCGATCGGATGAAAAACTGTTTTTT
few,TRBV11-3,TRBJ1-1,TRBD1,CASSQNRGNTEAFF,TGTGCCAGCAGCCAGAACAGGGGGAACACTGAAGCTTTCTTT
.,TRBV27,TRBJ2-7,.,CASSFSLQGFTYEQYF,TGTGCCAGCAGTTTCTCCTTACAGGGTTTCACCTACGAGCAGTACTTC
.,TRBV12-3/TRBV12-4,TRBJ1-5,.,CASSLGTTAQPQHF,TGTGCCAGCAGTTTGGGGACCACAGCCCAGCCCCAGCATTTT
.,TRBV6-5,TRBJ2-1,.,CASSYLGREYNEQFF,TGTGCCAGCAGTTACCTTGGCAGGGAGTACAATGAGCAGTTCTTC
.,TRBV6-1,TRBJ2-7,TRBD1,CASSEWDRVFEQYF,TGTGCCAGCAGTGAATGGGACAGGGTCTTCGAGCAGTACTTC
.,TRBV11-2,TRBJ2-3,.,CASSLRANTDTQYF,TGTGCCAGCAGCTTAAGGGCCAACACAGATACGCAGTATTTT
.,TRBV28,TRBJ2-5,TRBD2,CASSFLLADAAQYF,TGTGCCAGCAGTTTTCTCCTAGCGGATGCGGCCCAGTACTTC
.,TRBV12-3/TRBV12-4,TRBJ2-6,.,CASSFGPGANVLTF,TGTGCCAGCAGTTTCGGGCCTGGGGCCAACGTCCTGACTTTC
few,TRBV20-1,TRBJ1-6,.,CSARDLQGYNSPLHF,TGCAGTGCTAGAGACCTTCAGGGGTATAATTCACCCCTCCACTTT
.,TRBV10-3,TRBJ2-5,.,CANSNGIPGETQYF,TGTGCCAACAGTAACGGGATTCCTGGGGAGACCCAGTACTTC
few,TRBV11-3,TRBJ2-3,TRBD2,CASRPGTSGRGDTQYF,TGTGCCAGCAGACCCGGGACTAGCGGGAGAGGGGATACGCAGTATTTT
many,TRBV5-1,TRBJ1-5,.,CASSLNGGLGQPQHF,TGCGCCAGCAGCTTGAACGGGGGTTTAGGTCAGCCCCAGCATTTT
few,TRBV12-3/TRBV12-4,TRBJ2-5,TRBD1,CASSHANRGTETQYF,TGTGCCAGCAGCCACGCGAACAGGGGTACGGAGACCCAGTACTTC
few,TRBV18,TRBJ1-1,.,CASSERQTNTEAFF,TGTGCCAGCTCAGAGCGACAGACCAACACTGAAGCTTTCTTT
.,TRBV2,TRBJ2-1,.,CASSEVKVGEQFF,TGTGCCAGCAGTGAAGTCAAGGTTGGTGAGCAGTTCTTC
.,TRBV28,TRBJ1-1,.,CASSLARPTEAFF,TGTGCCAGCAGCCTCGCCAGGCCCACTGAAGCTTTCTTT